This T cell receptor beta chain was retrieved from a study of shared clonotypes between healthy human individuals. General observations from the study: Only blood underwent sampling, and tissue repertoires likely differ. A handful of donors showed sharing of around 5.3% of naive CD4 clonotypes.

CDR1 is MDHEN, CDR2 SYDVKM, per germline. Germline trimming cut 5 bases from V and 7 bases from J; bases unmatched to any gene: 12. The length of the CDR3 is 16 residues. The assay was carried out at the deep level. Tens of thousands of T cell genomes (around 200 ng DNA) went into each sorted-subset replicate. Sequenced by immunoSEQ multiplex PCR; TCRdb stores in-frame clones only, minus some. The sample shows 2 million to 2.5 million clones, 85% to 95% of them seen only once. On this clone itself: Its antigen is still unknown.

The receptor's source is a man between 18 and 29 years old in good health. Some clones in this sample may be carry-over from other donors' samples. The sample was naive CD4+ T cells from PBMCs. Regarding subset: CD45RA+ positively selected. The chain carries TRBV28 and TRBJ2-7, with 12 bases identical to TRBD1. The chain's CDR3 is CASSIAGTGGLGEQYF. As DNA, the CDR3 is TGTGCCAGCAGTATTGCCGGGACAGGGGGCCTTGGGGAGCAGTACTTC.